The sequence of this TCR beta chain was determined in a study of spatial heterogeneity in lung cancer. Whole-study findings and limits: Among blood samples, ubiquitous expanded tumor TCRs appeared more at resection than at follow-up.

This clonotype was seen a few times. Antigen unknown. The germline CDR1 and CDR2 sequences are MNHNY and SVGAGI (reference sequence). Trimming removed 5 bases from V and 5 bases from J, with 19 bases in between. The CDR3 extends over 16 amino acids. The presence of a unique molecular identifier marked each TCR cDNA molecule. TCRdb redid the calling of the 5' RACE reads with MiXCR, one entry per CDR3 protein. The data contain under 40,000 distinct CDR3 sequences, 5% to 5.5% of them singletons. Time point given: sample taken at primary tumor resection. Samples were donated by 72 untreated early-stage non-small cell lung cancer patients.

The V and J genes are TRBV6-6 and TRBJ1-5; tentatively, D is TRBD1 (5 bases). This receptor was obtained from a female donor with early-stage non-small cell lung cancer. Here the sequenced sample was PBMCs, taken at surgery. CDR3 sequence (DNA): TGTGCCAGCAGTCTCTCCGGGGCCCAAGGGTATCAGCCCCAGCATTTT. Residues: CASSLSGAQGYQPQHF.